The sample holds many counts of the clone carrying this T cell receptor (beta chain). TCRdb re-called the 5' RACE reads with MiXCR, one entry per CDR3 protein. The table lists over 65,000 distinct CDR3 sequences, about 2.5% of them singletons. The data originate from a study of neurological immune-mediated disorders. The sequenced sample consisted of PBMCs. The receptor was derived from a woman aged 25 to 39 with multiple sclerosis.

This CDR3 reads CASSYGLAGDPVDTQYF. The CDR3 nucleotides read TGTGCCAGCAGCTACGGACTAGCGGGAGATCCGGTAGATACGCAGTATTTT. The rearrangement joins TRBV5-6 to TRBJ2-3; the match to TRBD2 covers 13 bases. Trimming cost V 3 bases and J 5 bases; bases outside gene matches: 9. The V gene's germline CDR1 is SGHDT and CDR2 YYEEEE. The CDR3 is 17 amino acids.